This record concerns one T cell receptor beta chain sequence. Germline-derived CDR1 and CDR2 are SNHLY and FYNNEI. The ends lost 2 bases at V and 8 bases at J; junction bases unmatched: 5. This CDR3 spans 13 amino acids. Residents of about two dozen US areas, aged roughly 18 to 89 years, made up the participants. The study assigned cohorts using participant-reported clinical history. The data are from a study of blood T cell repertoires in COVID-19. Study background: Whether acute or convalescent, the COVID-19 samples came from the United States, Italy and Spain. Sample material is recorded as cDNA or gDNA derived from T cells, B-cell-depleted T cells, or PBMCs.

Repertoires were generated with immunoSEQ multiplex PCR, while TCRdb's copy carries only in-frame clones and drops some. The sample contains over 300,000 clones, more than 75% of which appear only once. Input material: PBMCs or T cells enriched from blood (not recorded which). The origin of this receptor is a woman aged 25 to 39 with acute COVID-19. The chain recombines TRBV2 with TRBJ1-2; TRBD1 matches 7 bases. CDR3 coding DNA: TGTGCCAGCAGTGAATTACAGGGGACCGGCTACACCTTC. It encodes CASSELQGTGYTF.